Below are 28 T cell receptor beta chains sequenced from a single sample in a study of T cell responses to AZD1222 COVID-19 vaccine. Assay: immunoSEQ multiplex PCR; the TCRdb copy retains only in-frame clones and omits some. The table shows approximately 200,000 clones, with roughly 90% occurring only once. Sequenced here: peripheral blood, sampled 28 days after the second AZD1222 dose. The receptors shown here come from an adult who received the AZD1222 COVID-19 vaccine.

This rearrangement joins TRBV5-1 to TRBJ1-1; 7 positions match TRBD1. V lost 0 bases, J lost 4 bases, and 3 bases stayed unmatched. CDR1 and CDR2 (germline): SGHRS, YFSETQ. This CDR3 comprises 14 residues. The CDR3 region is CASSLVQGSTEAFF. The CDR3 DNA sequence: TGCGCCAGCAGCTTGGTACAGGGGAGCACTGAAGCTTTCTTT. Supplemented by reference TRBV5-1 and TRBJ1-1, the full variable domain reads KAGVTQTPRYLIKTRGQQVTLSCSPISGHRSVSWYQQTPGQGLQFLFEYFSETQRNKGNFPGRFSGRQFSNSRSEMNVSTLELGDSALYLCASSLVQGSTEAFFGQGTRLTVV.

The J gene is TRBJ2-7, the V gene TRBV11-2; 11 positions agree with TRBD2. Germline CDR1 and CDR2: SGHAT and FQNNGV. The ends lost 0 bases at V and 2 bases at J; junction bases unmatched: 6. The CDR3 is 17 residues long. In nucleotides, the CDR3 is TGTGCCAGCAGCTTAGATCGGGCTAGCGGGAGGACCTACGAGCAGTACTTC. Encoded protein: CASSLDRASGRTYEQYF.

The sample holds one count of this clone. The J gene is TRBJ2-1, the V gene TRBV7-3; D is tentatively TRBD1 or TRBD2 (5 bases each). V shed 3 bases and J shed 6 bases, with 21 bases lying between them. CDR3 size: 17 residues. Per the germline V gene, CDR1 is SGHTA and CDR2 is FQGTGA. CDR3 coding DNA: TGTGCCAGCAGCTTCGTGGCCGCCGGGACCGTTGGCAATGAGCAGTTCTTC. Translated: CASSFVAAGTVGNEQFF. The complete variable domain, with remaining parts taken from reference TRBV7-3 and TRBJ2-1, reads GAGVSQTPSNKVTEKGKYVELRCDPISGHTALYWYRQSLGQGPEFLIYFQGTGAADDSGLPNDRFFAVRPEGSVSTLKIQRTERGDSAVYLCASSFVAAGTVGNEQFFGPGTRLTVL.

This clone was seen once. The chain uses TRBV30 and TRBJ1-3; TRBD1 aligns across 8 bases. Germline assignment: CDR1 GTSNPN and CDR2 SVGIG (reference sequence). The CDR3 loop spans 17 amino acids. Trimming cost V 0 bases and J 3 bases; bases outside gene matches: 10. This CDR3 is CAWSVVVRGRFGNTIYF. The CDR3, as DNA: TGTGCCTGGAGTGTGGTCGTCAGGGGGCGGTTTGGAAACACCATATATTTT.

The chain's CDR3 is CASSADSGRTAKEQYF. CDR3 DNA sequence: TGTGCCAGCAGCGCGGATAGCGGGAGGACCGCTAAGGAGCAGTACTTC. The chain has TRBV5-4 and TRBJ2-7, with TRBD2 identical over 10 bases. The germline V gene encodes CDR1 SGHNT and CDR2 YYREEE (reference sequence). The ends lost 4 bases at V and 7 bases at J; junction bases unmatched: 14. The length of the CDR3 is 16 residues.

The V and J genes are TRBV5-4 and TRBJ2-7; D may be TRBD2 (6 bases). The CDR3 consists of 12 residues. V was clipped by 0 bases and J by 6 bases, with 7 bases between them. From germline, CDR1 is SGHNT and CDR2 YYREEE (reference sequence). CDR3 loop: CASSLVGGEQYF. Written as DNA, the CDR3 is TGTGCCAGCAGCTTGGTGGGGGGCGAGCAGTACTTC. Full variable domain (missing parts from reference TRBV5-4 and TRBJ2-7): ETGVTQSPTHLIKTRGQQVTLRCSSQSGHNTVSWYQQALGQGPQFIFQYYREEENGRGNFPPRFSGLQFPNYSSELNVNALELDDSALYLCASSLVGGEQYFGPGTRLTVT.

V and J are TRBV19 and TRBJ1-1, with D unclear. The CDR3 loop spans 13 amino acids. V was cut by 9 bases and J by 5 bases, with 16 bases left in between. Germline V lookup: CDR1 LNHDA, CDR2 SQIVND (reference sequence). The CDR3 protein is CASSVTRRTEAFF. The CDR3 DNA reads TGTGCCAGCAGCGTTACCCGGAGGACTGAAGCTTTCTTT.

The rearrangement joins TRBV5-1 to TRBJ1-4; 10 nucleotides line up with TRBD1. Germline lookup yields CDR1 SGHRS and CDR2 YFSETQ. CDR3 length: 14 residues. J was trimmed by 4 bases and V by 4 bases; bases with no gene match: 1. The CDR3 here is CASSGTGVNEKLFF. For the CDR3, the DNA is TGCGCCAGCAGCGGGACAGGGGTTAATGAAAAACTGTTTTTT.

V is TRBV2 and J is TRBJ1-2; 7 positions match TRBD1. CDR1 is SNHLY, CDR2 FYNNEI, per germline. The CDR3 loop spans 13 amino acids. Trimming took 4 bases from V and 2 from J; bases not matched to a gene: 1. In DNA form, the CDR3 reads TGTGCCAGCAGTGTGGACAGGAACTATGGCTACACCTTC. Its protein product is CASSVDRNYGYTF. Full variable domain (rest looked up from reference TRBV2 and TRBJ1-2): EPEVTQTPSHQVTQMGQEVILRCVPISNHLYFYWYRQILGQKVEFLVSFYNNEISEKSEIFDDQFSVERPDGSNFTLKIRSTKLEDSAMYFCASSVDRNYGYTFGSGTRLTVV.

This chain joins TRBV7-8 and TRBJ2-2; D gene uncertain. The CDR3 runs 15 residues. Deletions cut 0 bases from V and 3 bases from J, with 8 bases between. Germline CDR1 reads SGHVS; CDR2 reads FQNEAQ. CDR3 amino acids: CASSLAPGYTGELFF. Written as DNA, the CDR3 is TGTGCCAGCAGCTTAGCGCCTGGGTACACCGGGGAGCTGTTTTTT. Together with reference TRBV7-8 and TRBJ2-2, the CDR3 gives the full variable domain: GAGVSQSPRYKVAKRGQDVALRCDPISGHVSLFWYQQALGQGPEFLTYFQNEAQLDKSGLPSDRFFAERPEGSVSTLKIQRTQQEDSAVYLCASSLAPGYTGELFFGEGSRLTVL.

The V call is TRBV10-2, the J call TRBJ2-1; D unresolved. Germline CDR1 and CDR2: WSHSY and SAAADI. This CDR3 comprises 12 residues. The V end lost 3 bases, the J end lost 5 bases, and 5 bases lay between the germline ends. The CDR3 DNA reads as TGCGCCAGCAGTGACCACAACAATGAGCAGTTCTTC. Translation: CASSDHNNEQFF.

The V call is TRBV4-2, the J call TRBJ1-2; D is perhaps TRBD1 (5 bases). The CDR3 spans 15 residues. V was shortened by 0 bases and J by 3 bases, with 11 bases between the two germline ends. In germline, CDR1 is LGHNA, CDR2 YNFKEQ. CDR3 DNA sequence: TGTGCCAGCAGCCAAGATCCCAGGGCGGACTATGGCTACACCTTC. Translation gives CASSQDPRADYGYTF.

V usage is TRBV12-3 or TRBV12-4 and J usage is TRBJ2-1, with unresolved D. V was clipped by 3 bases and J by 8 bases, with 5 bases between them. The CDR3 is 11 residues long. The CDR3: CASSFFDEQFF. The CDR3 nucleotides are TGTGCCAGCAGTTTTTTCGATGAGCAGTTCTTC.

The chain is built from TRBV6-5 and TRBJ1-5, with D hard to call. The V end was cut by 7 bases, the J end by 4 bases, with 11 bases between. The CDR3 contains 13 residues. Germline values: CDR1 MNHEY, CDR2 SVGAGI. CDR3 residues: CASTPDRNQPQHF. The CDR3 DNA reads as TGTGCCAGCACGCCGGACCGAAATCAGCCCCAGCATTTT.

This clone appeared once. The chain has TRBV7-3 and TRBJ2-7; 10 positions match TRBD2. V gave up 5 bases and J gave up 7 bases; unmatched junction bases: 23. CDR1 and CDR2 from the germline V gene are SGHTA and FQGTGA. CDR3 length equals 19 residues. The CDR3 coding sequence is TGTGCCAGCAGCCCCCACCGGATAGGGCTAGCGGGAGCGGTTGGAGAGCAGTACTTC. Its protein product is CASSPHRIGLAGAVGEQYF.

The chain links TRBV19 to TRBJ1-3; possibly TRBD1 for D (5 bases). Trimming left V 5 bases short and J 0 bases short, with 14 bases between. CDR3 length: 16 residues. The germline gives CDR1 LNHDA, CDR2 SQIVND (reference sequence). The CDR3 region has the DNA TGTGCCAGTAGTCCCCCGGGACTTCGCTCTGGAAACACCATATATTTT. This encodes CASSPPGLRSGNTIYF. Full variable domain (remainder filled in from reference TRBV19 and TRBJ1-3): DGGITQSPKYLFRKEGQNVTLSCEQNLNHDAMYWYRQDPGQGLRLIYYSQIVNDFQKGDIAEGYSVSREKKESFPLTVTSAQKNPTAFYLCASSPPGLRSGNTIYFGEGSWLTVV.

This clone has only one observation. This chain uses TRBV11-2 with TRBJ2-1, with unresolved D. The CDR3 is 14 residues long. V lost 1 base, J lost 5 bases, and 9 bases lay in between. Germline loops: CDR1 SGHAT, CDR2 FQNNGV. CDR3 sequence reads: CASSLVGWDNEQFF. As DNA, the CDR3 is TGTGCCAGCAGCTTAGTTGGGTGGGACAATGAGCAGTTCTTC.

This clone was detected only a few times. The chain carries TRBV7-2 and TRBJ1-1; D may be TRBD1 (6 bases). CDR1 SGHTA and CDR2 FQGNSA come from the germline V gene. The V and J ends lost 1 base and 1 base respectively, with 10 bases between them. The CDR3 length is 15 residues. The chain's CDR3 is CASSLGRGANTEAFF. The CDR3 region has the DNA TGTGCCAGCAGCTTAGGGAGGGGGGCGAACACTGAAGCTTTCTTT.

V is TRBV28 and J is TRBJ2-1; 13 bases are shared with TRBD2. Unmatched junction bases numbered 10, after V lost 4 bases and J lost 7 bases. This CDR3 region has 17 residues. The germline CDR1 and CDR2 sequences are MDHEN and SYDVKM. DNA for the CDR3: TGTGCCAGCAGTTCCCTACGACTAGCGGGAGGTGTAAATGAGCAGTTCTTC. Amino acids: CASSSLRLAGGVNEQFF.

This chain links TRBV12-2 with TRBJ1-4; the table's D call of TRBD1 was not tested on the DNA. TRBV12-2 is tagged as a pseudogene. The CDR3 consists of 16 residues. The CDR3 sequence is CASRLGAGDFGEKLFF. The DNA for the CDR3 is TGTGCAAGTCGCTTAGGGGCAGGGGATTTCGGTGAAAAACTGTTTTTT.

The chain carries TRBV7-9 and TRBJ2-1; the D call may be TRBD1 or TRBD2 (6 bases each). The CDR3 runs 14 residues. CDR1 is SEHNR and CDR2 is FQNEAQ in the germline V gene (reference sequence). With 3 bases removed from V and 5 bases from J, the gap between germline ends came to 11 bases. CDR3 sequence: CASSLGGADNEQFF. Written as DNA, the CDR3 is TGTGCCAGCAGCTTGGGGGGCGCAGACAATGAGCAGTTCTTC. Based on the CDR3 plus reference TRBV7-9 and TRBJ2-1, the full variable domain is DTGVSQNPRHKITKRGQNVTFRCDPISEHNRLYWYRQTLGQGPEFLTYFQNEAQLEKSRLLSDRFSAERPKGSFSTLEIQRTEQGDSAMYLCASSLGGADNEQFFGPGTRLTVL.

This chain links TRBV28 with TRBJ1-2; 9 bases agree with TRBD1. V lost 4 bases, J lost 4 bases, and 7 bases stayed unmatched. This CDR3 has 15 amino acids. The germline CDR1 and CDR2 sequences are MDHEN and SYDVKM. The CDR3 loop reads CASSYRDRDFYGYTF. Here the CDR3 DNA reads TGTGCCAGCAGTTACCGGGACAGGGACTTCTATGGCTACACCTTC.

The chain joins TRBV9 to TRBJ2-7; D remains ambiguous. Trimming pared 4 bases from V and 1 base from J, leaving 18 bases between. This CDR3 comprises 16 residues. Germline CDR1 SGDLS, CDR2 YYNGEE. DNA for the CDR3: TGTGCCAGCAGCCCCGGTCCGTCCCCCCAGTCCTACGAGCAGTACTTC. This translates into CASSPGPSPQSYEQYF.

The chain combines TRBV28 with TRBJ2-5; TRBD1 is a possible D gene (6 bases). Per the germline V gene, CDR1 is MDHEN and CDR2 is SYDVKM. Trimming took 5 bases from V and 3 from J, leaving 16 bases between them. The CDR3 is 15 amino acids. CDR3 nucleotides: TGTGCCAGCAGTCCGTCCGGGACACCCGAAGAGACCCAGTACTTC. It encodes CASSPSGTPEETQYF.

The gene calls are TRBV14 and TRBJ2-3; either TRBD1 or TRBD2 may fit D (5 bases each). The germline V and J ends were trimmed by 1 base and 4 bases, with 15 bases remaining between them. The CDR3 length is 16 residues. Germline-derived CDR1 and CDR2 are SGHDN and FVKESK. The CDR3 is CASSQAGTRVADTQYF. DNA for the CDR3: TGTGCCAGCAGCCAAGCTGGGACCAGGGTGGCAGATACGCAGTATTTT.

The rearrangement links TRBV5-1 to TRBJ2-1; 12 nucleotides match TRBD2. The CDR3 length is 17 residues. The germline CDR1 and CDR2 sequences are SGHRS and YFSETQ. Trimming removed 4 bases from V and 1 base from J; junction bases left unmatched: 6. The CDR3 DNA reads TGCGCCAGCAGCCCGCTAGCGGGGGGGGCATCCTACAATGAGCAGTTCTTC. It is translated as CASSPLAGGASYNEQFF.

CDR3 protein: CTSSQMPSGDDSPSYEQYF. In nucleotides, the CDR3 is TGCACCAGCAGCCAAATGCCTAGCGGGGACGACAGCCCTTCCTACGAGCAGTACTTC. This chain connects TRBV1 to TRBJ2-7; the D segment call TRBD2 is taken from the table without a DNA check. TRBV1 is a documented pseudogene. The CDR3 runs to 19 residues.

This clone appeared once. The chain is built from TRBV11-3 and TRBJ2-1; TRBD2 is a possible D gene (6 bases). Trimming took 4 bases from V and 12 from J, leaving 19 bases between them. Per germline, CDR1 SGHNT and CDR2 YENEEA. This CDR3 spans 14 amino acids. The CDR3 sequence: CASSSGSTRVGQFF. For the CDR3, the DNA is TGTGCCAGCAGCTCCGGTTCGACTAGAGTGGGGCAGTTCTTC.